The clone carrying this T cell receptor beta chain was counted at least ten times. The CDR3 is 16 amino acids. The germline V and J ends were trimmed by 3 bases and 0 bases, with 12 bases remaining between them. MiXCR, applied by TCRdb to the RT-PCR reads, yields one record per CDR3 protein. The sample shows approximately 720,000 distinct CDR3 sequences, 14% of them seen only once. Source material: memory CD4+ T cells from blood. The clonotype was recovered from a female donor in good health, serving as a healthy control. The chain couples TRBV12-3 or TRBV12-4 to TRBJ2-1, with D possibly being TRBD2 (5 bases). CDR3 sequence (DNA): TGTGCCAGCAGTTTCTCCGGACTTACCTCCTACAATGAGCAGTTCTTC. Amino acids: CASSFSGLTSYNEQFF.